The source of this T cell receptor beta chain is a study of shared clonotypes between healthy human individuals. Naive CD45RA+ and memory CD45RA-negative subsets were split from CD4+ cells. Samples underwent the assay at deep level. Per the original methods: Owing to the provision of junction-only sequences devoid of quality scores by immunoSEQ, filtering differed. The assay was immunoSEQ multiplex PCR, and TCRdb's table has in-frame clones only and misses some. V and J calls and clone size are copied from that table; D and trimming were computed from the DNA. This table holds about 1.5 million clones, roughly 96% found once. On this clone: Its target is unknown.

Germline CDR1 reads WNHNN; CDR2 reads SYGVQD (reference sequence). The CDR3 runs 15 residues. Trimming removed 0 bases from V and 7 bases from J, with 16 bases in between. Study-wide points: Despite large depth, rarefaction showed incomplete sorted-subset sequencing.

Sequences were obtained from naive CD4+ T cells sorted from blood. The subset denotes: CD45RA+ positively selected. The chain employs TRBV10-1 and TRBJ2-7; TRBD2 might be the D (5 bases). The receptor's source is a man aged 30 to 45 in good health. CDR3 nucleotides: TGCGCCAGCAGTGAGTCGGAGACACCGTCGGGGGAGCAGTACTTC. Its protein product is CASSESETPSGEQYF.